This passage covers 5 T cell receptor beta chains from one sample sequenced in a study of Ad26.COV2.S vaccination and SARS-CoV-2 variants. The treatment: roughly 18 received Ad26.COV2.S at low or high dose, single or two shots; 5 received placebo; per-sample allocation not given. All samples were drawn on day 63, counting from the first vaccine or placebo injection. Method: immunoSEQ multiplex PCR; TCRdb's copy keeps in-frame clones and lacks some. The sample lists around 450,000 clones, about 88% occurring once. The sample consisted of peripheral blood, taken in a trial of Ad26.COV2.S vaccine versus placebo. The receptors derive from a person aged 18 to 65 who received the Ad26.COV2.S COVID-19 vaccine or a placebo.

This chain uses TRBV7-2 with TRBJ2-7; D is possibly TRBD1 or TRBD2 (5 bases each). The CDR3 sequence is 13 residues long. Germline lookup yields CDR1 SGHTA and CDR2 FQGNSA. The germline V and J ends were trimmed by 1 base and 3 bases, with 7 bases remaining between them. The CDR3 is CASSLGGGYEQYF. The CDR3 coding sequence is TGTGCCAGCAGCTTAGGTGGGGGCTACGAGCAGTACTTC. Filled out from reference TRBV7-2 and TRBJ2-7, the complete variable domain reads GAGVSQSPSNKVTEKGKDVELRCDPISGHTALYWYRQSLGQGLEFLIYFQGNSAPDKSGLPSDRFSAERTGGSVSTLTIQRTQQEDSAVYLCASSLGGGYEQYFGPGTRLTVT.

The chain carries TRBV7-2 and TRBJ1-2, with unresolved D. The CDR3 spans 14 residues. From germline, CDR1 is SGHTA and CDR2 FQGNSA. V was shortened by 1 base and J by 4 bases, with 10 bases between the two germline ends. The CDR3: CASSLGHSSYGYTF. The CDR3 region has the DNA TGTGCCAGCAGCTTAGGGCACAGTAGCTATGGCTACACCTTC.

The J gene is TRBJ2-3, the V gene TRBV19; 15 bases are shared with TRBD2. V shed 5 bases, J shed 4 bases, and the junction held 10 bases outside the gene matches. Germline assignment: CDR1 LNHDA and CDR2 SQIVND (reference sequence). The CDR3 is 18 amino acids. CDR3 coding DNA: TGTGCCAGTAGTGTTGGACTAGCGGGAGGGCCGCGGCCAGATACGCAGTATTTT. Amino acids: CASSVGLAGGPRPDTQYF.

This clone came up once. This chain uses TRBV19 with TRBJ2-1; D unclear. From germline, CDR1 is LNHDA and CDR2 SQIVND (reference sequence). This CDR3 region has 16 residues. The V end was cut by 0 bases, the J end by 0 bases, with 9 bases between. CDR3: CASSIDRSISYNEQFF. As DNA, the CDR3 is TGTGCCAGTAGTATAGATCGATCCATCTCCTACAATGAGCAGTTCTTC. The complete variable domain, with remaining parts taken from reference TRBV19 and TRBJ2-1, reads DGGITQSPKYLFRKEGQNVTLSCEQNLNHDAMYWYRQDPGQGLRLIYYSQIVNDFQKGDIAEGYSVSREKKESFPLTVTSAQKNPTAFYLCASSIDRSISYNEQFFGPGTRLTVL.

The V call is TRBV29-1, the J call TRBJ1-6; D unresolved. The germline gives CDR1 SQVTM, CDR2 ANQGSEA. The CDR3 runs to 13 residues. V was cut by 5 bases and J by 4 bases, with 9 bases left in between. The CDR3 loop is CSVLPGYNSPLHF. The CDR3 DNA is TGCAGCGTTCTCCCGGGGTATAATTCACCCCTCCACTTT. The full variable domain, with the rest looked up from reference TRBV29-1 and TRBJ1-6, is SAVISQKPSRDICQRGTSLTIQCQVDSQVTMMFWYRQQPGQSLTLIATANQGSEATYESGFVIDKFPISRPNLTFSTLTVSNMSPEDSSIYLCSVLPGYNSPLHFGNGTRLTVT.